The 29 T cell receptor beta chains below were found in one sample sequenced in a study of T cells after yellow fever vaccination (dated by TCRdb to between 2018 and 2021). The treatment or condition tag for this specimen amounts to: live attenuated yellow fever vaccine strain. To prepare the library, 5' RACE was applied. The instrument given in TCRdb is Illumina HiSeq 2500. In TCRdb, the public reads were trimmed at Q25 with fastp and aligned with MiXCR, with productive beta chains retained. A single entry per CDR3 protein holds the most common genes and DNA from its merged rows. Counted in this sample were 400,000 or so distinct CDR3 sequences; 6% to 8% of them appeared once. The top ten clones comprise approximately 15% of the sample. The sequencing used PBMCs, collected 5 days after the yellow fever booster vaccination. The receptors originated from a man aged 25-40 years who received the YFV17D yellow fever vaccine.

At least ten counts were recorded for this clonotype. J is TRBJ2-3 and V is TRBV5-1; 14 positions match TRBD2. This CDR3 has 16 amino acids. With 4 bases clipped from V and 2 bases from J, the junction kept 3 bases outside the gene matches. Germline CDR1 is SGHRS and CDR2 is YFSETQ. CDR3 protein: CASSEGLAGATDTQYF. The CDR3 DNA sequence: TGCGCCAGCAGCGAGGGACTAGCGGGGGCCACAGATACGCAGTATTTT.

In its sample, this clonotype was seen many times. The chain uses TRBV6-1 and TRBJ2-7; the match to TRBD1 covers 7 bases. Trimming at V came to 6 bases and at J to 0 bases, leaving 5 bases not matched to a gene. Germline V lookup: CDR1 MNHNS, CDR2 SASEGT. This CDR3 has 14 amino acids. As DNA, the CDR3 is TGTGCCAGCAGAACGGGACAGAACTCCTACGAGCAGTACTTC. Residues: CASRTGQNSYEQYF.

This clonotype was observed a handful of times. The chain employs TRBV4-2 and TRBJ1-6; possible D gene TRBD1, 5 bases. Germline CDR1 LGHNA, CDR2 YNFKEQ. This CDR3 spans 15 amino acids. Deletions cut 0 bases from V and 6 bases from J, with 9 bases between. The CDR3 bases are TGTGCCAGCAGCCAAGAAGGGGTGGGTAATTCACCCCTCCACTTT. Translated, it gives CASSQEGVGNSPLHF.

This sequence joins TRBV15 and TRBJ1-1, with D possibly being TRBD1 (6 bases). The CDR3 runs 16 residues. Germline V gene lookup returns CDR1 LNHNV and CDR2 YYDKDF (reference sequence). Between the trimmed V and J ends, which lost 1 base and 5 bases, there was a span of 17 bases. The DNA for the CDR3 is TGTGCCACCAGCAGAGGGGGGGCCGCTATGCTGACTGAAGCTTTCTTT. It codes for CATSRGGAAMLTEAFF.

The chain's CDR3 is CASSLAAGGMNTEAFF. For the CDR3, the DNA is TGTGCCAGCAGCTTGGCCGCTGGCGGAATGAACACTGAAGCTTTCTTT. The V and J genes are TRBV5-4 and TRBJ1-1; D is undetermined. Trimming cost V 0 bases and J 0 bases, with 12 bases left between them. There are 16 residues in the CDR3. Germline assignment: CDR1 SGHNT and CDR2 YYREEE (reference sequence).

The table lists this clonotype with many counts. This chain uses TRBV12-3 or TRBV12-4 with TRBJ2-5; D may be TRBD1 (6 bases). V was cut by 5 bases and J by 5 bases, with 12 bases left in between. The CDR3 sequence is 13 residues long. In DNA form, the CDR3 reads TGTGCCAGCAGTCATCAGGGGAGCGAGACCCAGTACTTC. Its protein is CASSHQGSETQYF.

This clonotype came up many times. This rearrangement joins TRBV20-1 to TRBJ2-1; 10 bases align to TRBD2. J was trimmed by 6 bases and V by 0 bases; bases with no gene match: 8. This CDR3 comprises 16 residues. Germline V CDR1 and CDR2: DFQATT, SNEGSKA (reference sequence). The CDR3 DNA is TGCAGTGCTAGAGATCATTCTAGCGGGAGCGGCAATGAGCAGTTCTTC. Protein: CSARDHSSGSGNEQFF.

This clonotype was counted only a few times. This chain uses TRBV20-1 with TRBJ2-2; 10 nucleotides align to TRBD2. Germline V lookup: CDR1 DFQATT, CDR2 SNEGSKA (reference sequence). Germline trimming cut 6 bases from V and 4 bases from J; bases unmatched to any gene: 8. The CDR3 is made up of 15 amino acids. CDR3 in DNA: TGCAGTGCCCCGAGCGGGAGGGCGGGCACCGGGGAGCTGTTTTTT. Protein product: CSAPSGRAGTGELFF.

This clonotype was detected many times. V and J are TRBV12-3 or TRBV12-4 and TRBJ2-2; 7 bases are a match to TRBD2. J lost 4 bases, V lost 3 bases, and 5 bases had no gene match. The CDR3 sequence is 15 residues long. The CDR3 sequence is CASSFPGGGTGELFF. DNA for the CDR3: TGTGCCAGCAGTTTTCCGGGAGGAGGCACCGGGGAGCTGTTTTTT.

This clonotype came up a few times. The rearrangement links TRBV5-6 to TRBJ2-7; 7 bases line up with TRBD1. Germline-derived CDR1 and CDR2 are SGHDT and YYEEEE. V was clipped by 4 bases and J by 4 bases; unmatched bases: 17. CDR3 length: 17 residues. CDR3 sequence (DNA): TGTGCCAGCAGCAGATCCGGGACAGCTGGACCTTTTTACGAGCAGTACTTC. As protein: CASSRSGTAGPFYEQYF.

This clonotype was detected many times. The chain links TRBV28 to TRBJ2-1, with 7 bases aligning to TRBD1. CDR3 length: 16 amino acids. Germline assignment: CDR1 MDHEN and CDR2 SYDVKM. V shed 6 bases and J 0 bases; nucleotides not matched to a gene: 8. The CDR3 is CASRITGVGSYNEQFF. CDR3 bases: TGTGCCAGCAGAATCACAGGGGTGGGCTCCTACAATGAGCAGTTCTTC.

This clonotype was observed at least ten times. The rearrangement uses TRBV29-1 and TRBJ1-2, with 7 bases matching TRBD1. The CDR3 sequence is 12 residues long. The germline gives CDR1 SQVTM, CDR2 ANQGSEA. V trimming: 4 bases; J trimming: 4 bases; junction bases outside the gene matches: 3. In nucleotides, the CDR3 is TGCAGCGTTGGAGGGGGCGGCTATGGCTACACCTTC. Translated, it gives CSVGGGGYGYTF.

For this clonotype: Germline and junction disagree at one end, which may indicate a read error. The chain uses TRBV5-1 and TRBJ2-3; unclear D gene. The CDR3 consists of 14 residues. Per germline, CDR1 SGHRS and CDR2 YFSETQ. The CDR3 region has the DNA TGCCCCAGCAGCTTGGGTAGTACCCGAGATACGCAGTATTTT. Protein sequence: CPSSLGSTRDTQYF. Looking up the rest from reference TRBV5-1 and TRBJ2-3 gives the full variable domain: KAGVTQTPRYLIKTRGQQVTLSCSPISGHRSVSWYQQTPGQGLQFLFEYFSETQRNKGNFPGRFSGRQFSNSRSEMNVSTLELGDSALYLCPSSLGSTRDTQYFGPGTRLTVL.

This clonotype showed up many times. The V gene is TRBV5-1, the J gene TRBJ2-3, with D unresolved. This CDR3 comprises 15 residues. Trimming removed 0 bases from V and 2 bases from J, with 10 bases in between. The germline V gene encodes CDR1 SGHRS and CDR2 YFSETQ. CDR3 amino acids: CASSLADRATDTQYF. The CDR3 coding sequence is TGCGCCAGCAGCTTGGCGGACCGGGCCACAGATACGCAGTATTTT.

J is TRBJ2-7 and V is TRBV2; 9 nucleotides line up with TRBD1. The CDR3 loop spans 17 amino acids. CDR1 SNHLY and CDR2 FYNNEI come from the germline V gene. Trimming at V came to 0 bases and at J to 3 bases, leaving 9 bases not matched to a gene. CDR3: CASSEAHGGQGIYEQYF. CDR3 nucleotides: TGTGCCAGCAGTGAAGCGCATGGGGGACAGGGAATCTACGAGCAGTACTTC.

This clonotype was observed a handful of times. Compared with germline, one end of the junction differs, possibly owing to a read error. The chain couples TRBV20-1 to TRBJ2-1; 12 nucleotides agree with TRBD2. The CDR3 contains 16 residues. CDR1 and CDR2 (germline): DFQATT, SNEGSKA (reference sequence). In DNA form, the CDR3 reads TGCTGTGCCCATAGTCTAGCGGGAGGGAACTACAATGAGCAGTTCTTC. Its translation: CCAHSLAGGNYNEQFF.

This clonotype was counted many times. The CDR3, as DNA: TGTGCCAGCAGCACTCTAGCTCGCAATGAGCAGTTCTTC. It codes for CASSTLARNEQFF. V usage is TRBV21-1 and J usage is TRBJ2-1; the table's D gene call, TRBD2, was not cross checked with the DNA. TRBV21-1 is marked as a pseudogene. This CDR3 spans 13 amino acids.

This clonotype was seen at least ten times. The CDR3 DNA reads TGTGCCAGCAGCTGGGGTCTCGCGGGAGATTACGAGCAGTACTTC. It yields the protein CASSWGLAGDYEQYF. This chain links TRBV7-8 with TRBJ2-7, with TRBD2 matching 7 bases. CDR3 length: 15 residues. With 4 bases clipped from V and 4 bases from J, the junction kept 10 bases outside the gene matches. Germline values: CDR1 SGHVS, CDR2 FQNEAQ.

Only a few counts were recorded for this clonotype. The V gene is TRBV20-1, the J gene TRBJ2-5; 13 bases line up with TRBD2. The J segment lost 5 bases and the V segment lost 6 bases, leaving 9 bases of the junction unmatched. Per the germline V gene, CDR1 is DFQATT and CDR2 is SNEGSKA (reference sequence). The CDR3 sequence is 15 residues long. This CDR3 is CSARALAGGAETQYF. As DNA, the CDR3 is TGCAGTGCCCGGGCACTAGCGGGAGGGGCTGAGACCCAGTACTTC.

This clonotype turned up a few times. As DNA, the CDR3 is TGTGCCAGCAGTTGGAAGCGGGAGGGCGGGGAGCAGTTCTTC. Protein product: CASSWKREGGEQFF. The chain uses TRBV12-3 or TRBV12-4 and TRBJ2-1, with 10 bases aligning to TRBD2. V lost 4 bases to trimming and J lost 10 bases; unmatched junction nucleotides: 7. This CDR3 spans 14 amino acids.

The chain joins TRBV5-5 to TRBJ2-7; 14 bases match TRBD2. Germline V gives CDR1 SGHKS, CDR2 YYEKEE (reference sequence). V dropped 2 bases and J dropped 3; count of bases not matched to a gene: 4. The CDR3 is 16 amino acids. This CDR3 reads CASSLGLAGGYYEQYF. CDR3 nucleotide sequence: TGTGCCAGCAGCTTAGGACTAGCGGGAGGTTACTACGAGCAGTACTTC.

This clonotype was found many times. The chain uses TRBV6-1 and TRBJ1-5; D is uncertain. V lost 4 bases and J lost 5, with 12 bases in between. CDR3 length equals 14 residues. Germline assignment: CDR1 MNHNS and CDR2 SASEGT. The CDR3 sequence is CASSARAPHQPQHF. In DNA, the CDR3 is TGTGCCAGCAGTGCCCGGGCCCCCCATCAGCCCCAGCATTTT.

This clonotype has at least ten counts. This chain uses TRBV20-1 with TRBJ2-1; 9 bases fit TRBD2. J was trimmed by 7 bases and V by 5 bases; bases with no gene match: 12. Germline CDR1 is DFQATT and CDR2 is SNEGSKA (reference sequence). The CDR3 is made up of 15 amino acids. The CDR3 here is CSAPQLAGLFNEQFF. For the CDR3, the DNA is TGCAGTGCTCCTCAGCTAGCGGGACTATTTAATGAGCAGTTCTTC.

The sample holds many counts of this clonotype. This rearrangement joins TRBV10-3 to TRBJ2-1; no clear D gene. This CDR3 is 13 amino acids long. Germline V gene sequence: CDR1 ENHRY, CDR2 SYGVKD. V was clipped by 0 bases and J by 15 bases, with 15 bases between them. CDR3 protein: CAISESTQYGSFF. The CDR3 coding sequence is TGTGCCATCAGTGAGTCGACCCAGTATGGGTCGTTCTTC.

This clonotype was seen many times. This chain links TRBV5-6 with TRBJ2-7; D not resolved. The germline V gene has CDR1 SGHDT and CDR2 YYEEEE. This CDR3 spans 13 amino acids. V was pared by 7 bases and J by 7 bases, with 18 bases between. The CDR3 loop is CASSLTYSWEQYF. CDR3 sequence (DNA): TGTGCCAGCTCCCTGACTTACTCCTGGGAGCAGTACTTC.

This clonotype has just a few counts. The chain couples TRBV5-4 to TRBJ2-7; possibly TRBD2 for D (7 bases). The CDR3 runs to 14 residues. Trimming stripped 3 bases from V and 3 bases from J, with 13 bases between. Germline CDR1 is SGHNT and CDR2 is YYREEE (reference sequence). CDR3: CASSSGGFFYEQYF. As DNA, the CDR3 is TGTGCCAGCAGCTCGGGGGGCTTTTTCTACGAGCAGTACTTC.

This clonotype was seen ten or more times. The chain carries TRBV28 and TRBJ1-2; no clear D. Between the trimmed V and J ends, which lost 3 bases and 4 bases, there was a span of 6 bases. This CDR3 has 12 amino acids. Per the germline V gene, CDR1 is MDHEN and CDR2 is SYDVKM. In DNA, the CDR3 is TGTGCCAGCAGTTTGAGAAGCTATGGCTACACCTTC. It yields the protein CASSLRSYGYTF.

This clonotype was counted at least ten times. The chain couples TRBV29-1 to TRBJ2-5; D is undetermined. The CDR3 loop spans 12 amino acids. CDR1 SQVTM and CDR2 ANQGSEA come from the germline V gene. Trimming shortened V by 4 bases and J by 5 bases, and 11 bases separated the two germline ends. CDR3 in amino acids: CSVANPPETQYF. CDR3 coding DNA: TGCAGCGTTGCCAACCCCCCGGAGACCCAGTACTTC.

Only a few counts were recorded for this clonotype. V is TRBV5-6 and J is TRBJ2-7, with no clear D. Per the germline V gene, CDR1 is SGHDT and CDR2 is YYEEEE. V was trimmed by 5 bases and J by 6 bases, leaving 12 bases between them. The length of the CDR3 is 12 residues. CDR3 sequence reads: CASSRAVGEQYF. The CDR3 DNA sequence: TGTGCCAGCAGTCGCGCCGTGGGCGAGCAGTACTTC.